This is a list of T cell receptor beta chains from one sample in a study of blood T cell repertoires in COVID-19. The protocol was immunoSEQ multiplex PCR, while the TCRdb copy is restricted to in-frame clones and leaves out a portion. Among some 200,000 clones, 88% were seen once, and the ten largest hold 1.5%. Sequenced: peripheral blood. The source is a man between 18 and 35 years old with active or convalescent COVID-19. Each CDR3 is given with its conserved first and last residue. Fields, in order: V gene, J gene, D gene, CDR3 protein, CDR3 DNA. A D gene is named only where the DNA matches it firmly.

TRBV13	TRBJ2-3	.	CASSRQAGTSTDTQYF	TGTGCCAGCAGCAGACAAGCCGGGACTAGCACAGATACGCAGTATTTT
TRBV5-1	TRBJ2-7	TRBD2	CASSRLAGRDEQYF	TGCGCCAGCAGCCGACTAGCGGGAAGGGACGAGCAGTACTTC
TRBV5-4	TRBJ2-1	TRBD2	CASSPGTSGNNEQFF	TGTGCCAGCAGCCCCGGGACTAGCGGAAACAATGAGCAGTTCTTC
TRBV7-2	TRBJ2-2	.	CASSLRNLATTGELFF	TGTGCCAGCAGCTTAAGAAATCTGGCAACCACCGGGGAGCTGTTTTTT
TRBV7-2	TRBJ2-3	.	CASSLGLQRGDTQYF	TGTGCCAGCAGCTTGGGACTACAAAGGGGGGATACGCAGTATTTT
TRBV5-6	TRBJ1-1	.	CASSYMGPDTEAFF	TGTGCCAGCAGCTACATGGGCCCGGACACTGAAGCTTTCTTT
TRBV6-6	TRBJ1-2	TRBD1	CASSYTKAGGPYGYTF	TGTGCCAGCAGTTACACAAAAGCAGGGGGACCCTATGGCTACACCTTC
TRBV30	TRBJ1-1	.	CAWNRLGAFF	TGTGCCTGGAATAGACTAGGGGCTTTCTTT
TRBV6-5	TRBJ2-1	TRBD2	CASSYSGLKNEQFF	TGTGCCAGCAGTTACTCGGGACTAAAGAATGAGCAGTTCTTC
TRBV5-1	TRBJ2-5	TRBD2	CASSLVGSGGQETQYF	TGCGCCAGCAGCTTGGTCGGTAGCGGGGGCCAAGAGACCCAGTACTTC
TRBV18	TRBJ2-5	.	CASSLQGIQETQYF	TGTGCCAGCTCATTACAGGGTATCCAAGAGACCCAGTACTTC
TRBV7-8	TRBJ1-2	.	CASSSEAAGLGYGYTF	TGTGCCAGCAGCTCAGAGGCTGCAGGGCTCGGCTATGGCTACACCTTC